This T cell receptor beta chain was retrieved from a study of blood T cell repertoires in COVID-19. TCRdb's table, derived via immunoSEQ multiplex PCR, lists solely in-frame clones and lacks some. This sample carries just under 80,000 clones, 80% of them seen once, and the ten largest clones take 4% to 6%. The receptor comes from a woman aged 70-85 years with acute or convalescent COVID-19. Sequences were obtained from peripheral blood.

CDR3 sequence reads: CASSHSTGNRYGYTF. For the CDR3, the DNA is TGCGCCAGCAGCCATAGTACGGGGAATAGGTATGGCTACACCTTC. This sequence joins TRBV4-3 and TRBJ1-2; D remains unclear. The CDR3 spans 15 residues. V shed 3 bases and J shed 5 bases, with 16 bases lying between them. Germline V gene lookup returns CDR1 LGHNA and CDR2 YSLEER.